Listed here are 24 T cell receptor beta chains from one sample, sequenced in a study of T cell repertoires in ileal Crohn's disease. Profiled with immunoSEQ multiplex PCR; TCRdb holds only in-frame clones, not every one. The sample shows some 5,900 clones, about 85% of them seen only once. The sequenced sample was ileal tissue. Receptors were obtained from an adult with Crohn's disease.

V and J are TRBV7-2 and TRBJ2-1, with TRBD2 matching over 11 bases. The length of the CDR3 is 15 residues. Per the germline V gene, CDR1 is SGHTA and CDR2 is FQGNSA. V shed 3 bases and J 9 bases; nucleotides not matched to a gene: 7. Here the CDR3 reads CASSFFSGGGSEQFF. CDR3 in DNA: TGTGCCAGCAGCTTCTTTAGCGGGGGGGGCAGTGAGCAGTTCTTC.

The chain is built from TRBV5-6 and TRBJ2-3; TRBD1 might be the D (5 bases). CDR3 length: 12 residues. Germline V gene lookup returns CDR1 SGHDT and CDR2 YYEEEE. Trimming removed 4 bases at V and 3 bases at J, with 6 bases between. The DNA of the CDR3 is TGTGCCAGCAGCAGACAGACAGATACGCAGTATTTT. This codes for CASSRQTDTQYF.

This clone came up once. The CDR3 sequence: CASSISTGGYGYTF. The DNA of the CDR3 is TGTGCCAGTAGTATCTCGACAGGGGGCTATGGCTACACCTTC. V usage is TRBV19 and J usage is TRBJ1-2; TRBD1 matches 9 bases. The ends lost 3 bases at V and 4 bases at J; junction bases unmatched: 3. In germline, CDR1 is LNHDA, CDR2 SQIVND (reference sequence). The CDR3 loop spans 14 amino acids.

J is TRBJ1-5 and V is TRBV27; D not resolved. Trimming left V 3 bases short and J 0 bases short, with 3 bases between. Germline V gives CDR1 MNHEY, CDR2 SMNVEV (reference sequence). This CDR3 is 13 amino acids long. In DNA form, the CDR3 reads TGTGCCAGCAGTTTCAATAGCAATCAGCCCCAGCATTTT. It translates to CASSFNSNQPQHF.

This chain connects TRBV25-1 to TRBJ1-1; D is unresolved. The CDR3 has 17 amino acids. Germline CDR1 is MGHDK and CDR2 is SYGVNS. Trimming removed 3 bases at V and 1 base at J, with 18 bases between. CDR3: CASSDQLGPRGNTEAFF. CDR3 sequence (DNA): TGTGCCAGCAGTGACCAGCTAGGACCTCGGGGGAACACTGAAGCTTTCTTT.

The rearrangement links TRBV5-1 to TRBJ2-1; TRBD2 agrees at 8 bases. The CDR3 totals 14 residues. V lost 6 bases to trimming and J lost 4 bases; unmatched junction nucleotides: 6. The V gene's germline CDR1 is SGHRS and CDR2 YFSETQ. The CDR3 is CASKDGGAYNEQFF. DNA for the CDR3: TGCGCCAGCAAGGACGGGGGGGCGTACAATGAGCAGTTCTTC.

The V call is TRBV5-1, the J call TRBJ1-5; TRBD1 agrees at 7 bases. Germline-derived CDR1 and CDR2 are SGHRS and YFSETQ. V shed 0 bases and J 4 bases; nucleotides not matched to a gene: 7. The CDR3 extends over 16 amino acids. CDR3 loop: CASSLALDRQNQPQHF. Written as DNA, the CDR3 is TGCGCCAGCAGCTTGGCACTGGACAGGCAAAATCAGCCCCAGCATTTT.

V is TRBV5-1 and J is TRBJ1-1, with no clear D. V lost 3 bases and J 3 bases, leaving 12 bases between the germline ends. The germline gives CDR1 SGHRS, CDR2 YFSETQ. The CDR3 extends over 14 amino acids. The DNA for the CDR3 is TGCGCCAGCAGCTACGAGGGTCCCCACACTGAAGCTTTCTTT. It yields the protein CASSYEGPHTEAFF.

This chain uses TRBV18 with TRBJ2-7, with a possible D match to TRBD1 (6 bases). Germline CDR1 reads KGHSH; CDR2 reads LQKENI. The V end was cut by 3 bases, the J end by 1 base, with 13 bases between. The CDR3 contains 15 residues. CDR3 nucleotide sequence: TGTGCCAGCTCACCGGGAGCCGGGACATCCTACGAGCAGTACTTC. It encodes CASSPGAGTSYEQYF.

This chain links TRBV9 with TRBJ1-1, with 8 nucleotides matching TRBD1. This CDR3 has 15 residues. In germline, CDR1 is SGDLS, CDR2 YYNGEE. V shed 0 bases, J shed 4 bases, and the junction held 5 bases outside the gene matches. The CDR3 sequence is CASSVAQGASTEAFF. In nucleotides, the CDR3 is TGTGCCAGCAGCGTAGCTCAGGGGGCGAGCACTGAAGCTTTCTTT.

The V gene is TRBV7-9, the J gene TRBJ1-6, with TRBD1 matching over 9 bases. From germline, CDR1 is SEHNR and CDR2 FQNEAQ (reference sequence). The CDR3 length is 16 residues. J gave up 2 bases and V 5 bases, and 4 bases lay outside the gene matches. CDR3 region: CASSPGTGTYNSPLHF. The CDR3 bases are TGTGCCAGCAGCCCTGGGACAGGGACCTATAATTCACCCCTCCACTTT.

This rearrangement joins TRBV2 to TRBJ2-7; D unresolved. The length of the CDR3 is 14 residues. V lost 4 bases to trimming and J lost 3 bases, with 13 bases between them. CDR1 SNHLY and CDR2 FYNNEI come from the germline V gene. This CDR3 is CASSGSKDYYEQYF. The CDR3, as DNA: TGTGCCAGCAGTGGAAGCAAAGATTACTACGAGCAGTACTTC.

A few counts support this clone. The chain uses TRBV7-2 and TRBJ2-7; TRBD2 aligns across 9 bases. Germline-derived CDR1 and CDR2 are SGHTA and FQGNSA. This CDR3 is 15 amino acids long. Trimming took 6 bases from V and 3 from J; bases not matched to a gene: 9. The chain's CDR3 is CASSGGGAGDYEQYF. The DNA of the CDR3 is TGTGCCAGCAGTGGCGGGGGGGCGGGGGACTACGAGCAGTACTTC.

This rearrangement joins TRBV6-5 to TRBJ2-5; TRBD1 matches at 9 bases. Judging by the DNA end, TRBJ2-7 fits better; the J call may be wrong. CDR1 and CDR2 (germline): MNHEY, SVGAGI. This CDR3 is built from 15 residues. CDR3 DNA sequence: TGTGCCAGCAGTAACGGGGGACAGGGAGGTTACGAGCAGTACTTC. The encoded protein is CASSNGGQGGYEQYF.

The V call is TRBV6-6, the J call TRBJ1-3; the match to TRBD1 covers 10 bases. This CDR3 has 16 amino acids. Per the germline V gene, CDR1 is MNHNY and CDR2 is SVGAGI (reference sequence). V lost 8 bases to trimming and J lost 2 bases; unmatched junction nucleotides: 9. CDR3 loop: CASGDRGGGTGNTIYF. The DNA of the CDR3 is TGTGCCAGCGGGGACAGGGGAGGTGGAACTGGAAACACCATATATTTT.

The rearrangement uses TRBV5-6 and TRBJ1-5, with 7 bases aligning to TRBD1. The CDR3 covers 14 residues. Germline V gene lookup returns CDR1 SGHDT and CDR2 YYEEEE. The V segment lost 5 bases and the J segment 1 base; nucleotides outside the gene matches: 3. CDR3 in amino acids: CASSGQDSNQPQHF. DNA for the CDR3: TGTGCCAGCAGTGGACAGGACAGCAATCAGCCCCAGCATTTT.

The chain carries TRBV30 and TRBJ2-1; the match to TRBD1 covers 9 bases. The CDR3 length is 15 residues. Germline-derived CDR1 and CDR2 are GTSNPN and SVGIG (reference sequence). Germline trimming cut 2 bases from V and 6 bases from J; bases unmatched to any gene: 8. DNA of the CDR3: TGTGCCTGGAGTCAGGGACAGGGCGGAGGCAATGAGCAGTTCTTC. This encodes CAWSQGQGGGNEQFF. Filled out from reference TRBV30 and TRBJ2-1, the complete variable domain reads SQTIHQWPATLVQPVGSPLSLECTVEGTSNPNLYWYRQAAGRGLQLLFYSVGIGQISSEVPQNLSASRPQDRQFILSSKKLLLSDSGFYLCAWSQGQGGGNEQFFGPGTRLTVL.

This clone was found once. In DNA form, the CDR3 reads TGTGCCTGGAGTGTTCCAGGGGCGGGCTATGGCTACACCTTC. This sequence encodes CAWSVPGAGYGYTF. The J gene is TRBJ1-2, the V gene TRBV30, with a tentative D call TRBD1 (6 bases). CDR1 GTSNPN and CDR2 SVGIG come from the germline V gene (reference sequence). V lost 0 bases, J lost 4 bases, and 12 bases lay in between. The CDR3 consists of 14 residues.

The chain employs TRBV19 and TRBJ2-2, with TRBD1 identical over 9 bases. CDR1 is LNHDA and CDR2 is SQIVND in the germline V gene (reference sequence). CDR3 size: 15 residues. Trimming cost V 7 bases and J 5 bases; bases outside gene matches: 8. CDR3 DNA: TGTGCCAGTACTTTGGACAGGGGTAAAACCGGGGAGCTGTTTTTT. Translating it yields CASTLDRGKTGELFF.

The rearrangement uses TRBV27 and TRBJ1-6, with a weak D call TRBD1 (5 bases). Germline loops: CDR1 MNHEY, CDR2 SMNVEV (reference sequence). V lost 6 bases and J 1 base, leaving 10 bases between the germline ends. The CDR3 length is 15 residues. The DNA for the CDR3 is TGTGCCAGCAGGGGTGGGGGGTCCTATAATTCACCCCTCCACTTT. Translation: CASRGGGSYNSPLHF.

This chain joins TRBV4-2 and TRBJ1-3; a possible D gene is TRBD1 (5 bases). Germline loops: CDR1 LGHNA, CDR2 YNFKEQ. The V and J ends lost 4 bases and 4 bases respectively, with 14 bases between them. The CDR3 spans 15 residues. As DNA, the CDR3 is TGTGCCAGCAGCCCCTCAAGGGGCGAGGGAAACACCATATATTTT. It encodes CASSPSRGEGNTIYF.

This chain links TRBV7-2 with TRBJ1-5; D may be TRBD1 (6 bases). The V gene's germline CDR1 is SGHTA and CDR2 FQGNSA. V dropped 2 bases and J dropped 4 bases, with 6 bases sitting between them. This CDR3 region has 13 residues. CDR3 sequence: CASSLRGNQPQHF. DNA for the CDR3: TGTGCCAGCAGCTTAAGGGGGAATCAGCCCCAGCATTTT.

Points on this clone: The sample contains more than one DNA sequence encoding this CDR3. V is TRBV5-6 and J is TRBJ2-2; TRBD1 is a possible D gene (5 bases). Germline-derived CDR1 and CDR2 are SGHDT and YYEEEE. The CDR3 is 14 residues long. V dropped 4 bases and J dropped 4 bases, with 11 bases sitting between them. CDR3 residues: CASSLQGPTGELFF. The CDR3 DNA reads as TGTGCCAGCAGCCTGCAGGGCCCCACCGGGGAGCTGTTTTTT. The full variable domain, in which reference TRBV5-6 and TRBJ2-2 provide the parts outside the CDR3, is DAGVTQSPTHLIKTRGQQVTLRCSPKSGHDTVSWYQQALGQGPQFIFQYYEEEERQRGNFPDRFSGHQFPNYSSELNVNALLLGDSALYLCASSLQGPTGELFFGEGSRLTVL.

The sample holds a few counts of this clone. The chain joins TRBV18 to TRBJ2-2; the D gene is possibly TRBD1 (5 bases). The V gene's germline CDR1 is KGHSH and CDR2 LQKENI. The CDR3 runs 15 residues. The V gene lost 7 bases and the J gene lost 3 bases, with 15 bases spanning the gap. CDR3 sequence reads: CASYFSQAHTGELFF. CDR3 bases: TGTGCCAGCTACTTCTCACAGGCCCACACCGGGGAGCTGTTTTTT.